These 15 T cell receptor beta chains were all obtained from the same sample, sequenced in a study of T cells in Graves' hyperthyroidism and ophthalmopathy. Amplified regions were TCR beta CDR3 sequences from RNA transcripts. Using the HTBI primer set, a first-round RT-PCR was run on the TCR CDR3. TCRdb analysed the multiplex PCR reads with MiXCR anew, one entry per CDR3 protein. The sample has around 800,000 distinct CDR3 sequences; 38% are singletons. Sample: blood. Every receptor here comes from a man aged 18 to 29 with Graves' hyperthyroidism.

This chain joins TRBV19 and TRBJ2-5; TRBD1 aligns across 9 bases. CDR3 size: 15 residues. The V gene end was trimmed by 8 bases and the J gene end by 5 bases; junction bases not matched to a gene: 12. Germline CDR1 and CDR2: LNHDA and SQIVND (reference sequence). CDR3 protein: CASGSGDREFETQYF. The CDR3 DNA reads as TGTGCCAGTGGATCCGGGGACAGGGAGTTCGAGACCCAGTACTTC.

This clonotype has more than one count but fewer than ten. The chain employs TRBV20-1 and TRBJ1-1, with 8 bases identical to TRBD1. Germline CDR1 and CDR2: DFQATT and SNEGSKA (reference sequence). The junction had 3 bases not matched to a gene; V was cut back by 4 bases and J by 2 bases. This CDR3 is 13 amino acids long. CDR3 sequence (DNA): TGCAGTGCTATGACAGGGGTAAACACTGAAGCTTTCTTT. Its protein is CSAMTGVNTEAFF.

V usage is TRBV29-1 and J usage is TRBJ1-1; 11 bases are shared with TRBD1. Germline CDR1 and CDR2: SQVTM and ANQGSEA. The CDR3 runs 18 residues. The ends lost 4 bases at V and 6 bases at J; junction bases unmatched: 19. CDR3 bases: TGCAGCGTTGCCGCCCCTTGGCGGACAGGGGGCTTCGCGTCTGAAGCTTTCTTT. This codes for CSVAAPWRTGGFASEAFF.

This clonotype was detected many times. This chain links TRBV11-2 with TRBJ1-2; 8 bases align to TRBD1. CDR3 length: 15 residues. The germline gives CDR1 SGHAT, CDR2 FQNNGV. Trimming took 2 bases from V and 8 from J; bases not matched to a gene: 10. CDR3 sequence: CASSLSGRGRLGYTF. CDR3 sequence (DNA): TGTGCCAGCAGCTTAAGTGGCAGGGGGCGCCTGGGCTACACCTTC.

This clonotype was counted a single time. This chain links TRBV7-2 with TRBJ2-2; possible D gene TRBD2, 6 bases. V was pared by 5 bases and J by 0 bases, with 13 bases between. Germline V gene sequence: CDR1 SGHTA, CDR2 FQGNSA. The CDR3 totals 16 residues. This CDR3 reads CASSTPRGTNTGELFF. For the CDR3, the DNA is TGTGCCAGCAGCACCCCTCGGGGGACGAACACCGGGGAGCTGTTTTTT.

About this clonotype itself: One junction end does not reproduce the germline sequence, and a read error may be involved. The J gene is TRBJ2-7, the V gene TRBV11-1; maybe TRBD1 (6 bases). Germline V gene sequence: CDR1 SGHAT, CDR2 FQDESV (reference sequence). This CDR3 region has 16 residues. CDR3 DNA sequence: TGCGCCAGCAGCCCGCAGAGGACAGCATCCCTCTACGAGCAGTACTTC. This sequence encodes CASSPQRTASLYEQYF.

This rearrangement joins TRBV20-1 to TRBJ2-7; D possibly matches TRBD1 or TRBD2 (5 bases each). The V end was cut by 6 bases, the J end by 5 bases, with 17 bases between. The CDR3 covers 13 residues. Germline CDR1 DFQATT, CDR2 SNEGSKA (reference sequence). Here the CDR3 DNA reads TGCAGTGCCAGGCCGGGGCCAGGCGACGAGCAGTACTTC. It is translated as CSARPGPGDEQYF.

At least ten counts were recorded for this clonotype. This chain links TRBV6-5 with TRBJ1-4, with 9 bases lining up with TRBD1. Per germline, CDR1 MNHEY and CDR2 SVGAGI. The CDR3 contains 13 residues. Trimming cost V 5 bases and J 9 bases; bases outside gene matches: 4. The CDR3 region has the DNA TGTGCCAGCAGTCGGACAGGGGCACAAAAACTGTTTTTT. This gives the protein CASSRTGAQKLFF.

This clonotype was counted between two and nine times. The V call is TRBV4-2, the J call TRBJ1-4, with D hard to call. The CDR3 spans 15 residues. V was pared by 2 bases and J by 0 bases, with 7 bases between. Germline assignment: CDR1 LGHNA and CDR2 YNFKEQ. The DNA for the CDR3 is TGTGCCAGCAGCCAATTCAGATCAACTAATGAAAAACTGTTTTTT. It is translated as CASSQFRSTNEKLFF.

The chain couples TRBV12-3 or TRBV12-4 to TRBJ2-7, with 9 bases aligning to TRBD2. V was pared by 4 bases and J by 2 bases, with 9 bases of the junction left unmatched. This CDR3 has 16 residues. The CDR3 spells CASSSRRTSDAYEQYF. CDR3 in DNA: TGTGCCAGCAGTTCACGGCGGACTAGCGATGCCTACGAGCAGTACTTC.

The chain uses TRBV7-2 and TRBJ1-1; 7 positions match TRBD1. Germline V gene lookup returns CDR1 SGHTA and CDR2 FQGNSA. The ends lost 7 bases at V and 5 bases at J; junction bases unmatched: 10. CDR3 length: 14 amino acids. This CDR3 is CASTEGARGTEAFF. In DNA form, the CDR3 reads TGTGCCAGCACCGAGGGGGCGAGGGGGACTGAAGCTTTCTTT. The full variable domain, in which reference TRBV7-2 and TRBJ1-1 provide the parts outside the CDR3, is GAGVSQSPSNKVTEKGKDVELRCDPISGHTALYWYRQSLGQGLEFLIYFQGNSAPDKSGLPSDRFSAERTGGSVSTLTIQRTQQEDSAVYLCASTEGARGTEAFFGQGTRLTVV.

This chain connects TRBV15 to TRBJ2-7; D tentatively fits TRBD1 or TRBD2 (5 bases each). V shed 5 bases and J shed 2 bases, with 16 bases lying between them. The V gene's germline CDR1 is LNHNV and CDR2 YYDKDF (reference sequence). This CDR3 has 15 residues. For the CDR3, the DNA is TGTGCCACCAGCGGTTTCTTGAGGGGAGCCTACGAGCAGTACTTC. This codes for CATSGFLRGAYEQYF.

In its sample, this clonotype was seen many times. V and J are TRBV7-9 and TRBJ2-2; TRBD2 agrees at 9 bases. The J segment lost 8 bases and the V segment lost 1 base, leaving 8 bases of the junction unmatched. CDR1 and CDR2 (germline): SEHNR, FQNEAQ (reference sequence). The CDR3 extends over 16 amino acids. CDR3 sequence: CASSLVVSGSSGELFF. As DNA, the CDR3 is TGTGCCAGCAGCTTAGTGGTTAGCGGGAGCTCGGGGGAGCTGTTTTTT.

The rearrangement links TRBV20-1 to TRBJ2-6; D perhaps matches TRBD1 (6 bases). Germline CDR1 and CDR2: DFQATT and SNEGSKA (reference sequence). The CDR3 totals 15 residues. The V gene lost 4 bases and the J gene lost 1 base, with 11 bases spanning the gap. Here the CDR3 reads CSAKDQGSGANVLTF. Here the CDR3 DNA reads TGCAGTGCTAAAGACCAGGGGTCTGGGGCCAACGTCCTGACTTTC.

This chain uses TRBV15 with TRBJ1-2; D unresolved. The CDR3 length is 14 residues. V was trimmed by 5 bases and J by 4 bases, leaving 14 bases between them. The germline gives CDR1 LNHNV, CDR2 YYDKDF (reference sequence). The DNA of the CDR3 is TGTGCCACCAGCTCCCACCTGGCCTTCTATGGCTACACCTTC. Translation gives CATSSHLAFYGYTF.